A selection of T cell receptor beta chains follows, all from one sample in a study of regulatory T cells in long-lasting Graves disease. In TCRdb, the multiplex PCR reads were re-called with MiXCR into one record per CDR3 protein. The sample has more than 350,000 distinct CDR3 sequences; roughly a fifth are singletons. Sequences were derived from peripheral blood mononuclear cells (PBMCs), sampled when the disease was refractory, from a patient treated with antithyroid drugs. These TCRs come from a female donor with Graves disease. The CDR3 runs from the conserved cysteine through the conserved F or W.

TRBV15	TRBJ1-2	CATSGPGQGFKGYTF
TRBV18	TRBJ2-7	CASSPPGTNSYEQYF
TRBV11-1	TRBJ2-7	CASSLFRQGPEQYF
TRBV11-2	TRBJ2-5	CASRGWTAQETQYF
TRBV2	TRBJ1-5	CASSDTDQPQHF
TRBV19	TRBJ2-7	CASSMSRAYEQYF
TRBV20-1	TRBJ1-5	CSVRGSNQPQHF
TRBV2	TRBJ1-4	CASSRGTNEKLFF
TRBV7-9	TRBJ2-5	CASTQSGLETQYF
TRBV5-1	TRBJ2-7	CASSLMSSGSSNEQYF
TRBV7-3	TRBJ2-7	CASSPITLYEQYF
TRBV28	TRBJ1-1	CASSGQLGTEAFF
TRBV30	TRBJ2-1	CAWKTSGSYNEQFF
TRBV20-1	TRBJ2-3	CSAKIAGTDTQYF
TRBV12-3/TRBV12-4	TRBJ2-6	CASSQGSWSGANVLTF
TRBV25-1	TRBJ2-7	CASSRWTESYEQYF
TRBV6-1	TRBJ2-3	CASSHRQGDTQYF
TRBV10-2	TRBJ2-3	CASSARTLGADTQYF
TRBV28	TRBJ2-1	CASSLLPTSGRTNEQFF
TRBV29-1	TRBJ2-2	CSVARDNTGELFF
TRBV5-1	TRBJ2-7	CASSPSGNHEQYF
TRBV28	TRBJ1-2	CASSRTTGYGYTF
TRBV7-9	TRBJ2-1	CASSFEPGQGSSYNEQFF
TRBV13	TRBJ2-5	CASSLGGQQQETQYF
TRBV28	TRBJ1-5	CASSTQHGPRAPQHF
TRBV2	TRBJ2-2	CASSVGSAGELFF
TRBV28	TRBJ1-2	CASGGEGYGYTF
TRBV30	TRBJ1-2	CAWSVPGSGSYTF
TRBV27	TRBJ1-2	CASSLGPLAGPPYGYTF
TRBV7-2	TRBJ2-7	CASRLAFYEQYF
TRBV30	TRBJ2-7	CAWSVRGYEQYF
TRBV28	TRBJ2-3	CASSFPQNTDTQYF
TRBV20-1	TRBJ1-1	CSVPREEAGDTEAFF
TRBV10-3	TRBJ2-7	CAISEIQGNYEQYF
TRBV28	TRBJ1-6	CANRLFPKGSSYNSPLHF
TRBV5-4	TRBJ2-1	CASSSPDRSNNEQFF
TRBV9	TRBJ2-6	CASSVGSGANVLTF
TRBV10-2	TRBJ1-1	CASFLEVGTEAFF